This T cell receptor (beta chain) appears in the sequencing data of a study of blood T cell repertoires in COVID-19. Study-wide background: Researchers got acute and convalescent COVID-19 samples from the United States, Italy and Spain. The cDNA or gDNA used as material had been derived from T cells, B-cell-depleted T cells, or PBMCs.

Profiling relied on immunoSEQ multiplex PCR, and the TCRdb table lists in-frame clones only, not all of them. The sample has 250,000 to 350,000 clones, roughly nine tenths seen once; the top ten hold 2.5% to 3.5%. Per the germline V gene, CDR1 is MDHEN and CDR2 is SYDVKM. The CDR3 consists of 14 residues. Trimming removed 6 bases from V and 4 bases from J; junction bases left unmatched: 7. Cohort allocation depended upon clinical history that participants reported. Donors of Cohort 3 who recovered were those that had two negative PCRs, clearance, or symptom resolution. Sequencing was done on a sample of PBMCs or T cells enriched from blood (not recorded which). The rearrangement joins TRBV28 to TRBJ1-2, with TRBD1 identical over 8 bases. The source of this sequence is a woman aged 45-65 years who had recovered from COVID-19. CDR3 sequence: CASSPLGQAYGYTF. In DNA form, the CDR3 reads TGTGCCAGCAGCCCTCTGGGACAGGCCTATGGCTACACCTTC.